This T cell receptor beta chain was sequenced during a study of shared clonotypes between healthy human individuals. The method was immunoSEQ multiplex PCR; TCRdb's version includes in-frame clones alone and lacks a portion of them. The data hold 600,000 to 750,000 clones, with 55% to 75% observed a single time. This clonotype was obtained from a woman younger than 45 in good health. Sequences were obtained from memory CD4+ T cells sorted from blood. Subset noted: CD45RA-negative fraction.

The CDR3 sequence: CASSERYIQYF. The CDR3 coding sequence is TGTGCCAGCAGTGAAAGGTACATTCAGTACTTC. The rearrangement links TRBV6-1 to TRBJ2-4; the D is unclear. Germline V lookup: CDR1 MNHNS, CDR2 SASEGT. The length of the CDR3 is 11 residues. Trimming removed 2 bases from V and 8 bases from J, with 4 bases in between.